Listed below are T cell receptor beta chains from one sample, sequenced in a study of blood T cell repertoires in COVID-19. Sequenced by immunoSEQ multiplex PCR; TCRdb stores in-frame clones only, minus some. The sample records approximately 170,000 clones, over 75% being singletons. Input material: PBMCs or T cells enriched from blood (not recorded which). The origin of the receptors is a woman aged 18-29 years who had recovered from COVID-19. Each CDR3 is given with its conserved first and last residue. A D gene is named only where the DNA matches it firmly. Rows give clone size only sometimes, using once, few, many, or a class for an expanded clone.

v_gene,abundance,d_gene,j_gene,CDR3aa,CDR3nt
TRBV27,NA,NA,TRBJ2-7,CASSSGRTSLRNEQYF,TGTGCCAGCAGTTCAGGACGGACAAGCCTGAGGAACGAGCAGTACTTC
TRBV12-3/TRBV12-4,once,NA,TRBJ1-1,CASSSGANTEAFF,TGTGCCAGCAGTTCAGGGGCGAACACTGAAGCTTTCTTT
TRBV28,NA,TRBD1,TRBJ1-2,CASSRTGVVRGYTF,TGTGCCAGCAGCAGGACAGGGGTCGTCAGGGGCTACACCTTC
TRBV5-1,NA,NA,TRBJ2-2,CASREGGELFF,TGCGCCAGCAGAGAGGGCGGGGAGCTGTTTTTT
TRBV28,NA,NA,TRBJ2-7,CASSVRTEQYF,TGTGCCAGCAGTGTCCGGACAGAGCAGTACTTC
TRBV6-2/TRBV6-3,NA,TRBD2,TRBJ2-1,CASSAGDEQFF,TGTGCCAGCAGTGCGGGGGATGAGCAGTTCTTC
TRBV7-8,NA,NA,TRBJ2-7,CASSATYEQYF,TGTGCCAGCAGCGCAACATACGAGCAGTACTTC
TRBV6-5,NA,TRBD1,TRBJ1-6,CASSYYRGNNNSPLHF,TGTGCCAGCAGTTACTACAGGGGAAATAATAATTCACCCCTCCACTTT
TRBV6-4,NA,TRBD1,TRBJ2-7,CASRPPFGQGKDEQYF,TGTGCCAGCAGGCCCCCATTCGGACAGGGAAAGGACGAGCAGTACTTC
TRBV3-1/TRBV3-2,NA,NA,TRBJ2-2,CASSQDTRDRPNTGELFF,TGTGCCAGCAGCCAAGACACGCGGGATCGACCGAACACCGGGGAGCTGTTTTTT
TRBV21-1,NA,NA,TRBJ1-5,CASSRTGGNQPQHF,TGTGCCAGCAGCAGAACAGGGGGGAATCAGCCCCAGCATTTT
TRBV2,few,TRBD1,TRBJ2-7,CASSPGGFIRTGGYEQYF,TGTGCCAGCTCCCCAGGGGGCTTTATTAGGACAGGGGGCTACGAGCAGTACTTC
TRBV7-8,NA,NA,TRBJ2-1,CASARRNIALINEQFF,TGTGCCAGCGCGAGACGGAACATAGCTCTAATTAATGAGCAGTTCTTC
TRBV9,NA,TRBD1,TRBJ1-5,CASREQGASNQPQHF,TGTGCCAGCAGGGAACAGGGGGCAAGCAATCAGCCCCAGCATTTT
TRBV18,once,TRBD1,TRBJ1-4,CASSPLGQDVATNEKLFF,TGTGCCAGCTCACCACTAGGACAGGACGTTGCAACTAATGAAAAACTGTTTTTT
TRBV7-9,NA,TRBD2,TRBJ2-7,CASSLGGGEQYF,TGTGCCAGCAGCTTAGGCGGGGGCGAGCAGTACTTC
TRBV19,NA,NA,TRBJ2-3,CASRGATDTQYF,TGTGCCAGTAGAGGGGCAACAGATACGCAGTATTTT
TRBV3-1/TRBV3-2,NA,NA,TRBJ2-1,CASSRGQAENEQFF,TGTGCCAGCAGCCGAGGGCAGGCCGAGAATGAGCAGTTCTTC
TRBV2,once,NA,TRBJ2-7,CASSEEDSSTYEQYF,TGTGCCAGCAGTGAAGAAGATAGTTCTACCTACGAGCAGTACTTC
TRBV27,NA,TRBD2,TRBJ2-1,CASSLLTSGVLYNEQFF,TGTGCCAGCAGTCTTTTGACTAGCGGGGTGCTCTACAATGAGCAGTTCTTC
TRBV5-4,NA,TRBD2,TRBJ2-3,CASSAPSGSTDTQYF,TGTGCCAGCAGCGCACCTAGCGGCTCCACAGATACGCAGTATTTT
TRBV4-1,few,NA,TRBJ2-7,CASSQGGGQHYEQYF,TGCGCCAGCAGCCAGGGGGGGGGACAACACTACGAGCAGTACTTC
TRBV29-1,once,NA,TRBJ2-1,CSVEGRPHNEQFF,TGCAGCGTTGAAGGCAGGCCCCACAATGAGCAGTTCTTC
TRBV9,NA,TRBD2,TRBJ2-1,CASSVVAGAFNEQFF,TGTGCCAGCAGCGTCGTAGCGGGAGCTTTCAATGAGCAGTTCTTC
TRBV5-4,NA,TRBD1,TRBJ2-7,CASSLDRGPYEQYF,TGTGCCAGCAGCTTGGACAGGGGGCCATACGAGCAGTACTTC
TRBV7-8,NA,TRBD1,TRBJ2-1,CASTDYRDRVRNEQFF,TGTGCCAGCACCGACTACCGGGACAGGGTCCGTAATGAGCAGTTCTTC
TRBV2,NA,NA,TRBJ1-1,CASSPRQNMNTEAFF,TGTGCCAGCAGCCCCAGACAGAACATGAACACTGAAGCTTTCTTT
TRBV7-9,NA,TRBD2,TRBJ2-3,CASSFAETSSTDTQYF,TGTGCCAGCAGCTTCGCCGAGACTAGCAGCACAGATACGCAGTATTTT
TRBV4-2,NA,TRBD2,TRBJ2-7,CASSQGLAGVYEQYF,TGTGCCAGCAGCCAGGGACTAGCGGGAGTCTACGAGCAGTACTTC
TRBV24-1,NA,NA,TRBJ1-2,CATSDFRGAGNYGYTF,TGTGCCACCAGTGATTTCCGGGGGGCGGGTAACTATGGCTACACCTTC
TRBV2,once,NA,TRBJ1-4,CASGGRQNEKLFF,TGTGCCAGCGGGGGGAGGCAGAATGAAAAACTGTTTTTT